The rows below give T cell receptor beta chains drawn from one sample of a study of Ad26.COV2.S vaccination and SARS-CoV-2 variants. TCRdb keeps only in-frame clones here, not all; method: immunoSEQ multiplex PCR. In the table there are some 520,000 clones, approximately 90% of which are singletons. The sample consisted of peripheral blood, taken in a trial of Ad26.COV2.S vaccine versus placebo. Source of these receptors: a person between 18 and 65 years old who received the Ad26.COV2.S COVID-19 vaccine or a placebo. CDR3s include the opening cysteine and the closing phenylalanine or tryptophan. The D gene is left open where the match is weak. Size is omitted from some rows. Given values are once, few, many or a class for expanded clones.

abundance,v_gene,d_gene,j_gene,CDR3nt,CDR3aa
.,TRBV27,TRBD2,TRBJ2-3,TGTGCCAGCAATCCAATAGCGGGACGTGGGGATACGCAGTATTTT,CASNPIAGRGDTQYF
.,TRBV11-2,.,TRBJ1-1,TGTGCCAGCAGCTTAGAGGTCAGAGGGGCTTTCTTT,CASSLEVRGAFF
.,TRBV27,.,TRBJ2-1,TGTGCCAGCAGTTTAATAGCGTCCTACAATGAGCAGTTCTTC,CASSLIASYNEQFF
.,TRBV5-1,.,TRBJ1-4,TGCGCCAGCAGCCCGGAACCATTGGGAGAACTGTTTTTT,CASSPEPLGELFF
.,TRBV7-2,.,TRBJ1-2,TGTGCCAGCAGCCCACCTTGGGGGGGCAACTATGGCTACACCTTC,CASSPPWGGNYGYTF
.,TRBV11-3,.,TRBJ2-2,TGTGCCAGCAGCTCTGGACAGATGAACACCGGGGAGCTGTTTTTT,CASSSGQMNTGELFF
.,TRBV14,.,TRBJ2-1,TGTGCCAGCAGCCAACTGGTCTCGTCGGGCTCGGGCTACAATGAGCAGTTCTTC,CASSQLVSSGSGYNEQFF
once,TRBV6-5,TRBD2,TRBJ2-3,TGTGCCAGCAGAGAGACTAGCGGGGACACAGATACGCAGTATTTT,CASRETSGDTDTQYF
.,TRBV15,TRBD1,TRBJ2-2,TGTGCCACCAGCGGGGACAGGGTGAACACCGGGGAGCTGTTTTTT,CATSGDRVNTGELFF
.,TRBV11-3,.,TRBJ1-1,TGTGCCAGCAGCTTAGGGGGCGCGTCTGAAGCTTTCTTT,CASSLGGASEAFF
once,TRBV28,TRBD2,TRBJ2-5,TGTGCCAGCAGACTAGCGGGAGCCGGGGAGACCCAGTACTTC,CASRLAGAGETQYF
.,TRBV7-2,TRBD2,TRBJ2-1,TGTGCCAGCAGCTTCGGGGGGCTAGCGGGAGTGGATGAGCAGTTCTTC,CASSFGGLAGVDEQFF
.,TRBV6-5,.,TRBJ2-4,TGTGCCAGCAGCCCGGGACCCCCCCGGAACATTCAGTACTTC,CASSPGPPRNIQYF
.,TRBV2,TRBD2,TRBJ2-1,TGTGCCAGCAGTGTCCGAGCGGGAGGGATAAATGAGCAGTTCTTC,CASSVRAGGINEQFF
.,TRBV29-1,.,TRBJ1-1,TGCAGCGTTGAGCACAGTCTGACCAGCACTGAAGCTTTCTTT,CSVEHSLTSTEAFF
.,TRBV6-6,.,TRBJ2-1,TGTGCCAGCAGTTACGGCAGAAATGAGCAGTTCTTC,CASSYGRNEQFF
few,TRBV7-8,.,TRBJ1-1,TGTGCCAGCAGCCGGGCCGGGACACTGGAAGCTTTCTTT,CASSRAGTLEAFF
.,TRBV3-1/TRBV3-2,TRBD2,TRBJ2-3,TGTGCCAGCAGGGCTAGCGGGACAGATACGCAGTATTTT,CASRASGTDTQYF
.,TRBV7-3,.,TRBJ2-3,TGTGCCAGCAGCTTAAGTCACCCCACAGATACGCAGTATTTT,CASSLSHPTDTQYF
.,TRBV5-1,TRBD1,TRBJ2-3,TGCGCCAGCAGCTTCGGTGGGACAGGCGCCCATACGCAGTATTTT,CASSFGGTGAHTQYF